Listed below are T cell receptor beta chains from one sample, sequenced in a study of blood T cell repertoires in COVID-19. TCRdb keeps only in-frame clones here, not all; method: immunoSEQ multiplex PCR. The table shows 250,000 or so clones, with more than 65% occurring only once. The sequenced material came from PBMCs or T cells enriched from blood (not recorded which). The receptors derive from a man aged 50 to 59 who had recovered from COVID-19. Both conserved end residues are part of each CDR3. The D gene is left open where the match is weak. Clone size, where shown, is once, few, many, or a class for clones that have expanded.

>.|TRBV7-3|TRBJ2-1|.
TGTGCCAGCAGCTTATCCAGCTACAATGAGCAGTTCTTC
CASSLSSYNEQFF
>.|TRBV6-5|TRBJ1-3|.
TGTGCCAGCAGTTATCGGGGGGAGAACACCATATATTTT
CASSYRGENTIYF
>.|TRBV30|TRBJ2-2|.
TGTGCCTGGAGAGCGGGACTTACAGGGTCCGGGGAGCTGTTTTTT
CAWRAGLTGSGELFF
>.|TRBV4-1|TRBJ1-1|TRBD1
TGCGCCAGCAGCCAGGAGGGACAGCAGAACACTGAAGCTTTCTTT
CASSQEGQQNTEAFF
>.|TRBV14|TRBJ2-7|TRBD2
TGTGCCAGCAGCCAATTGGCGGGAGGGCTATCCTACGAGCAGTACTTC
CASSQLAGGLSYEQYF
>.|TRBV7-3|TRBJ2-7|.
TGTGCCAGCAGCTTAACGGGTCTAGCGCCCAACTACGAGCAGTACTTC
CASSLTGLAPNYEQYF
>.|TRBV6-5|TRBJ1-5|TRBD1
TGTGCCAGCAGTCCTATGGGACAGGGAAATCAGCCCCAGCATTTT
CASSPMGQGNQPQHF
>.|TRBV27|TRBJ2-7|.
TGTGCCAGCAGTTTAAAAGCCAGTTCGTACGACAAGCAGTACTTC
CASSLKASSYDKQYF
>.|TRBV7-2|TRBJ1-6|.
TGTGCCAGCAGCTTATTGTTGGGGGCGAATTCACCCCTCCACTTT
CASSLLLGANSPLHF
>.|TRBV7-3|TRBJ2-7|TRBD1
TGTGCCAGCAGCGCGCAGGGGGCTCCCGCCTACGAGCAGTACTTC
CASSAQGAPAYEQYF
>once|TRBV6-5|TRBJ1-6|TRBD1
TGTGCCAGCAGAACTACAGGGGGTGTTAATTCACCCCTCCACTTT
CASRTTGGVNSPLHF
>.|TRBV19|TRBJ2-5|TRBD1
TGTGCCAGTAGTATGGGACAGGGTGGGCAAGAGACCCAGTACTTC
CASSMGQGGQETQYF
>.|TRBV7-6|TRBJ1-5|.
TGTGCCAGCAGCTTAGGAAACGGGAATCAGCCCCAGCATTTT
CASSLGNGNQPQHF
>.|TRBV12-3/TRBV12-4|TRBJ2-7|.
TGTGCCAGCAGTTTTGGAAGGGGGTACGAGCAGTACTTC
CASSFGRGYEQYF
>.|TRBV7-8|TRBJ1-1|TRBD1
TGTGCCAGCACCTTAGGGGACAGGGGGCGCGCGGTGAACACTGAAGCTTTCTTT
CASTLGDRGRAVNTEAFF
>.|TRBV6-2/TRBV6-3|TRBJ1-6|.
TGTGCCAGCACCCCGCACAATGAGGAGCGTTCACCCCTCCACTTT
CASTPHNEERSPLHF
>.|TRBV29-1|TRBJ2-1|.
TGCAGCGTTGAAGGCCAGACTAAATACAATGAGCAGTTCTTC
CSVEGQTKYNEQFF
>.|TRBV7-9|TRBJ1-4|TRBD1
TGTGCCAGCATCCGGGGGGGACAGCACCCAACTAATGAAAAACTGTTTTTT
CASIRGGQHPTNEKLFF
>.|TRBV3-1/TRBV3-2|TRBJ2-7|TRBD1
TGTGCCAGCAGCCAAGATTTCGGGACAGGGTCGGTCGAGCAGTACTTC
CASSQDFGTGSVEQYF
>.|TRBV27|TRBJ2-1|.
TGTGCCAGCAGCCCCGGACAAGTCATCAATGAGCAGTTCTTC
CASSPGQVINEQFF
>few|TRBV11-2|TRBJ2-2|.
TGTGCCAGCAGCTTATCTTCGTACGGGGAGCTGTTTTTT
CASSLSSYGELFF
>.|TRBV6-4|TRBJ1-6|.
TGTGCCAGCAGTGACGGACAGAAGAATTCACCCCTCCACTTT
CASSDGQKNSPLHF
>.|TRBV3-1/TRBV3-2|TRBJ1-4|.
TGTGCCAGCAGCCAAGGGCGCGGGGGAAAACTGTTTTTT
CASSQGRGGKLFF
>.|TRBV5-1|TRBJ2-7|.
TGCGCCAGCAGCTTGGCCGGTTTCGGGGGGCTAACCTACGAGCAGTACTTC
CASSLAGFGGLTYEQYF
>.|TRBV15|TRBJ1-4|.
TGTGCCACCAGCAGAGATGGGCGTTTTGAAAAACTGTTTTTT
CATSRDGRFEKLFF
>.|TRBV11-2|TRBJ2-3|TRBD1
TGTGCCAGCACCACACAGGGGTTCACAGATACGCAGTATTTT
CASTTQGFTDTQYF
>.|TRBV28|TRBJ2-1|.
TGTGCCAGCAGTTTATCGCTAGGGCAGGGCAATGAGCAGTTCTTC
CASSLSLGQGNEQFF
>.|TRBV7-2|TRBJ2-1|TRBD1
TGTGCCAGCAGCTCCCAAAGGGGGCTCTACAATGAGCAGTTCTTC
CASSSQRGLYNEQFF
>.|TRBV11-3|TRBJ2-5|TRBD2
TGTGCCAGCAGCGCGGGACTAGCGGGAACGTTCGGACAAGAGACCCAGTACTTC
CASSAGLAGTFGQETQYF
>.|TRBV4-2|TRBJ1-4|.
TGTGCCAGCAGCCAATTGGACAGCAATGAAAAACTGTTTTTT
CASSQLDSNEKLFF
>.|TRBV5-1|TRBJ1-1|TRBD1
TGCGCCAGCAGTCCGGGACAGAGGTTCGAAAGGGGTTTCTTT
CASSPGQRFERGFF
>.|TRBV19|TRBJ2-2|TRBD2
TGTGCCAGTAGACTAGCGGGAGGTACCGGGGAGCTGTTTTTT
CASRLAGGTGELFF
>.|TRBV30|TRBJ1-2|.
TGTGCCTGGAGTGTAAAAAGGACTTGGTATGATAACTATGGCTACACCTTC
CAWSVKRTWYDNYGYTF
>.|TRBV28|TRBJ2-1|.
TGTGCCAGCAGTCCCGGGGGAAAAGGGTACAATGAGCAGTTCTTC
CASSPGGKGYNEQFF
>.|TRBV29-1|TRBJ2-5|.
TGCAGCGTTGGTAGGGGTGGGAGGGAGACCCAGTACTTC
CSVGRGGRETQYF
>.|TRBV24-1|TRBJ2-7|.
TGTGCCACCTCCCCGAGAGACAGCTCCTACGAGCAGTACTTC
CATSPRDSSYEQYF
>.|TRBV11-3|TRBJ2-3|TRBD1
TGTGCCAGCAGCCGGACAGGGGGGACAGATACGCAGTATTTT
CASSRTGGTDTQYF
>.|TRBV19|TRBJ2-1|.
TGTGCCAGTAGGACACTAGACAATGAGCAGTTCTTC
CASRTLDNEQFF
>.|TRBV27|TRBJ1-4|.
TGTGCCAGCAAAATCCAAGGAGCCTCCTCTAATGAAAAACTGTTTTTT
CASKIQGASSNEKLFF
>many|TRBV13|TRBJ2-1|TRBD2
TGTGCCAGCAGCTCCCTAGCGGGTGAGCAGTTCTTC
CASSSLAGEQFF
>.|TRBV5-1|TRBJ2-7|TRBD1
TGCGCCAGCAGCCCGGACGGGACAGGGTTTGAAGAGCAGTACTTC
CASSPDGTGFEEQYF
>.|TRBV10-3|TRBJ2-2|TRBD2
TGTGCCATCAGAGCGGGACTCCGAGGGGAGCTGTTTTTT
CAIRAGLRGELFF
>.|TRBV10-3|TRBJ1-2|TRBD1
TGTGCCATCAGTGAGGAATGGACAGGGGGTGTTGGCTACACCTTC
CAISEEWTGGVGYTF
>.|TRBV23-1|TRBJ2-2|TRBD1
TGCGCCAGCATGGGACCAGGGGGCACGACCGGGGAGCTGTTTTTT
CASMGPGGTTGELFF
>.|TRBV10-3|TRBJ2-1|TRBD2
TGTGCCATCAGTGAGTTCAAAGGGACTAGCGGGACTAATGAGCAGTTCTTC
CAISEFKGTSGTNEQFF